The 10 T cell receptor beta chains presented below share a single source sample, sequenced in a study of control samples from healthy donors and cancer patients (TCRdb year 2020). Libraries were prepared through the immunoSEQ multiplex PCR assay. Not all clones reach the TCRdb copy of this immuneACCESS table, which keeps in-frame sequences only. Checked studies attribute under half of the gap to unresolved V genes and leave the rest unexplained. The sample profile shows 95,000 to 110,000 clones; 85% to 90% of them were found once. 15% to 20% of the sample is taken by the ten largest. Sequencing was performed on PBMCs. The receptors shown here come from a man aged 60 to 75 with lung cancer.

The rearrangement links TRBV28 to TRBJ2-7, with D possibly TRBD2 on 7 matching bases. CDR1 and CDR2 (germline): MDHEN, SYDVKM. This CDR3 is built from 14 residues. The ends were cut back, 3 bases at V and 1 base at J, with 10 bases in the middle. Here the CDR3 DNA reads TGTGCCAGCAGTTTGGGGGGGGCTTCCTACGAGCAGTACGTC. This sequence encodes CASSLGGASYEQYV.

This clone appeared a few times. The CDR3 sequence: CASSTQGSDQPQHF. The CDR3 DNA follows: TGTGCCAGCTCGACACAGGGGAGCGATCAGCCCCAGCATTTT. The J gene is TRBJ1-5, the V gene TRBV18; TRBD1 matches 7 bases. The CDR3 consists of 14 residues. V lost 6 bases and J lost 5; bases outside the gene matches: 7. From germline, CDR1 is KGHSH and CDR2 LQKENI. Complete variable domain (other parts from reference TRBV18 and TRBJ1-5): NAGVMQNPRHLVRRRGQEARLRCSPMKGHSHVYWYRQLPEEGLKFMVYLQKENIIDESGMPKERFSAEFPKEGPSILRIQQVVRGDSAAYFCASSTQGSDQPQHFGDGTRLSIL.

This sequence joins TRBV6-5 and TRBJ1-4; D might be TRBD1 (5 bases). The CDR3 extends over 15 amino acids. The germline gives CDR1 MNHEY, CDR2 SVGAGI. V was clipped by 1 base and J by 3 bases, with 9 bases between them. For the CDR3, the DNA is TGTGCCAGCAGTTACTTCGGGGCGGCTAATGAAAAACTGTTTTTT. Translation: CASSYFGAANEKLFF.

CDR3 sequence reads: CASSLPRSSGANVLTF. The CDR3 DNA follows: TGCGCCAGCAGCTTACCCCGGTCCTCTGGGGCCAACGTCCTGACTTTC. J is TRBJ2-6 and V is TRBV5-1; D not certain. CDR3 size: 16 residues. Germline V gives CDR1 SGHRS, CDR2 YFSETQ. V lost 2 bases and J 0 bases, leaving 9 bases between the germline ends.

The chain recombines TRBV11-2 with TRBJ1-2; D is possibly TRBD1 (6 bases). This CDR3 is built from 16 residues. Trimming left V 6 bases short and J 5 bases short, with 22 bases between. CDR1 and CDR2 (germline): SGHAT, FQNNGV. CDR3 coding DNA: TGTGCCAGCAGGGAAACGGGACATAGGGGTTCGTATGGCTACACCTTC. The encoded protein is CASRETGHRGSYGYTF.

V and J are TRBV19 and TRBJ2-2, with D maybe TRBD2 (5 bases). Germline CDR1 reads LNHDA; CDR2 reads SQIVND (reference sequence). The CDR3 length is 12 residues. The CDR3 here is CAGGLPAGELFF. As DNA, the CDR3 is TGTGCTGGAGGTTTACCGGCCGGGGAGCTGTTTTTT.

The chain links TRBV30 to TRBJ2-5; TRBD2 matches at 7 bases. Trimming took 1 base from V and 5 from J; bases not matched to a gene: 10. The CDR3 loop spans 15 amino acids. Germline-derived CDR1 and CDR2 are GTSNPN and SVGIG (reference sequence). As DNA, the CDR3 is TGTGCCTGGAGTGGGGACCGGGTTAGCGGGGAGACCCAGTACTTC. Translation: CAWSGDRVSGETQYF.

The chain recombines TRBV5-1 with TRBJ2-3, with D perhaps TRBD2 (5 bases). The CDR3 covers 15 residues. Germline CDR1 and CDR2: SGHRS and YFSETQ. Between the trimmed V and J ends, which lost 6 bases and 5 bases, there was a span of 19 bases. CDR3 coding DNA: TGCGCCAGCACTGGTAGCCCATCGGCGGGAGATACGCAGTATTTT. This codes for CASTGSPSAGDTQYF.

The V and J genes are TRBV6-5 and TRBJ2-3, with D perhaps TRBD2 (6 bases). Germline V lookup: CDR1 MNHEY, CDR2 SVGAGI. Trimming took off 7 bases at V and 1 base at J, with 12 bases between the two ends. The CDR3 consists of 14 residues. CDR3 protein: CASTGGRGTDTQYF. As DNA, the CDR3 is TGTGCCAGCACCGGGGGTCGGGGCACAGATACGCAGTATTTT.

The sample holds one count of this clone. This chain connects TRBV10-1 to TRBJ2-6, with D perhaps TRBD1 (5 bases). The V gene's germline CDR1 is WNHNN and CDR2 SYGVQD (reference sequence). The V and J ends lost 4 bases and 2 bases respectively, with 9 bases between them. This CDR3 region has 15 residues. In DNA, the CDR3 is TGCGCCAGCAGTGCTCAGGGTACTGGGGCCAACGTCCTGACTTTC. Translating gives CASSAQGTGANVLTF.